This passage covers 21 T cell receptor beta chains from one sample sequenced in a study of cytomegalovirus exposure and HLA in healthy donors. Profiling relied on immunoSEQ multiplex PCR, and the TCRdb table lists in-frame clones only, not all of them. The sample includes some 64,000 clones, around 97% of them seen just once. Sequencing was carried out using PBMCs. These receptors originate from a woman aged 18-29 years in good health and CMV-seropositive.

About this clone itself: A junction boundary mismatches the germline segment, possibly from a read error. The V and J genes are TRBV7-7 and TRBJ2-5, with 10 bases that match TRBD1. Per the germline V gene, CDR1 is SSHAT and CDR2 is FNYEAQ (reference sequence). The CDR3 totals 16 residues. CDR3 DNA: TGTGCTAGCAGCGCGCCGGGACAGGGGCTTCAAGAGACCCAGTACTTC. It specifies CASSAPGQGLQETQYF.

The chain has TRBV7-6 and TRBJ1-1; the D gene is possibly TRBD1 (6 bases). The germline CDR1 and CDR2 sequences are SGHVS and FNYEAQ. This CDR3 is 14 amino acids long. V shed 2 bases and J shed 4 bases, with 11 bases lying between them. CDR3: CASSLQTGGTEAFF. The CDR3 DNA is TGTGCCAGCAGCTTACAGACAGGAGGCACTGAAGCTTTCTTT.

The chain links TRBV7-3 to TRBJ2-5, with D possibly TRBD2 on 6 matching bases. Between the trimmed V and J ends, which lost 2 bases and 0 bases, there was a span of 13 bases. Germline assignment: CDR1 SGHTA and CDR2 FQGTGA. This CDR3 is 16 amino acids long. This CDR3 reads CASSLGPGGYQETQYF. The CDR3 DNA follows: TGTGCCAGCAGCTTAGGGCCAGGAGGGTACCAAGAGACCCAGTACTTC. The full variable domain, with the rest looked up from reference TRBV7-3 and TRBJ2-5, is GAGVSQTPSNKVTEKGKYVELRCDPISGHTALYWYRQSLGQGPEFLIYFQGTGAADDSGLPNDRFFAVRPEGSVSTLKIQRTERGDSAVYLCASSLGPGGYQETQYFGPGTRLLVL.

V usage is TRBV27 and J usage is TRBJ1-1; D possibly corresponds to TRBD1 (6 bases). This CDR3 has 15 residues. The V gene's germline CDR1 is MNHEY and CDR2 SMNVEV (reference sequence). Deletions cut 5 bases from V and 10 bases from J, with 23 bases between. This chain's CDR3 is CASSNYNRDKTGAFF. The CDR3 DNA reads TGTGCCAGCAGTAATTACAACCGGGACAAGACCGGAGCTTTCTTT.

The chain recombines TRBV7-6 with TRBJ1-4; TRBD1 is a possible D gene (6 bases). The CDR3 is 13 residues long. Germline values: CDR1 SGHVS, CDR2 FNYEAQ. Trimming took off 5 bases at V and 10 bases at J, with 14 bases between the two ends. The CDR3 loop reads CASSHGGLRKLFF. The CDR3 DNA sequence: TGTGCCAGCAGCCACGGGGGGCTAAGAAAACTGTTTTTT.

This clone has just a few counts. The chain is built from TRBV11-2 and TRBJ2-7, with D maybe TRBD1 (6 bases). The V end was cut by 0 bases, the J end by 2 bases, with 17 bases between. The CDR3 covers 17 residues. Germline CDR1 SGHAT, CDR2 FQNNGV. Here the CDR3 DNA reads TGTGCCAGCAGCTTAGAGGGGACATGGAGCTCGACCTACGAGCAGTACTTC. Its translation: CASSLEGTWSSTYEQYF.

This chain connects TRBV11-2 to TRBJ1-2, with a weak D call TRBD1 (6 bases). The germline gives CDR1 SGHAT, CDR2 FQNNGV. V dropped 3 bases and J dropped 4 bases, with 15 bases sitting between them. The CDR3 sequence is 15 residues long. The CDR3 bases are TGTGCCAGCAGCTTGTCCTGGGGGCTGAGCTATGGCTACACCTTC. It translates to CASSLSWGLSYGYTF.

V is TRBV5-1 and J is TRBJ1-1; 9 nucleotides line up with TRBD1. V trimming: 5 bases; J trimming: 4 bases; junction bases outside the gene matches: 9. Germline V gene lookup returns CDR1 SGHRS and CDR2 YFSETQ. The CDR3 extends over 15 amino acids. Here the CDR3 reads CASRLTGGYSTEAFF. The CDR3 DNA reads as TGCGCCAGCAGGTTAACAGGGGGCTACAGCACTGAAGCTTTCTTT.

This clone was seen just once. This chain links TRBV9 with TRBJ2-3; 13 bases map to TRBD2. CDR3 length equals 19 residues. V lost 0 bases to trimming and J lost 5 bases; unmatched junction nucleotides: 12. The germline gives CDR1 SGDLS, CDR2 YYNGEE. The CDR3 sequence: CASSVEIVGLAGAGDTQYF. CDR3 DNA sequence: TGTGCCAGCAGCGTAGAGATAGTCGGACTAGCGGGAGCGGGAGATACGCAGTATTTT.

V gene TRBV28 combines with J gene TRBJ1-2; TRBD1 matches 7 bases. The CDR3 totals 12 residues. V dropped 8 bases and J dropped 4; count of bases not matched to a gene: 4. CDR1 and CDR2 (germline): MDHEN, SYDVKM. The CDR3: CASGTVSYGYTF. CDR3 nucleotides: TGTGCCAGCGGGACAGTGAGCTATGGCTACACCTTC.

The chain combines TRBV7-9 with TRBJ2-2; 7 bases are shared with TRBD1. The CDR3 totals 14 residues. CDR1 and CDR2 from the germline V gene are SEHNR and FQNEAQ (reference sequence). Trimming took 11 bases from V and 5 from J; bases not matched to a gene: 11. Here the CDR3 reads CAANDRAYTGELFF. CDR3 sequence (DNA): TGTGCCGCGAACGACAGGGCTTATACCGGGGAGCTGTTTTTT. Filled out from reference TRBV7-9 and TRBJ2-2, the complete variable domain reads DTGVSQNPRHKITKRGQNVTFRCDPISEHNRLYWYRQTLGQGPEFLTYFQNEAQLEKSRLLSDRFSAERPKGSFSTLEIQRTEQGDSAMYLCAANDRAYTGELFFGEGSRLTVL.

The chain couples TRBV7-6 to TRBJ2-1; 14 bases map to TRBD2. The junction had 8 bases not matched to a gene; V was cut back by 3 bases and J by 7 bases. The length of the CDR3 is 17 residues. The germline V gene encodes CDR1 SGHVS and CDR2 FNYEAQ. CDR3 sequence: CASSFPGTSGSGNEQFF. CDR3 coding DNA: TGTGCCAGCAGCTTCCCCGGGACTAGCGGGAGCGGGAATGAGCAGTTCTTC.

The rearrangement joins TRBV5-1 to TRBJ1-3; 7 positions agree with TRBD1. CDR1 is SGHRS, CDR2 YFSETQ, per germline. The trim removed 4 bases at V and 1 base at J, leaving 11 bases unmatched. The CDR3 totals 17 residues. Here the CDR3 reads CASSGYRGTESGNTIYF. Written as DNA, the CDR3 is TGCGCCAGCAGCGGTTACAGGGGCACCGAATCTGGAAACACCATATATTTT.

This chain's CDR3 is CASSHRDREVGYTF. CDR3 sequence (DNA): TGTGCCAGCTCACACCGCGACAGGGAGGTCGGCTACACCTTC. This chain uses TRBV18 with TRBJ1-2; TRBD1 matches 7 bases. The CDR3 has 14 residues. V shed 4 bases, J shed 8 bases, and the junction held 10 bases outside the gene matches. Germline CDR1 reads KGHSH; CDR2 reads LQKENI.

The rearrangement joins TRBV7-6 to TRBJ2-7; 8 nucleotides match TRBD1. Per germline, CDR1 SGHVS and CDR2 FNYEAQ. The CDR3 runs to 14 residues. The V segment lost 3 bases and the J segment 3 bases; nucleotides outside the gene matches: 4. The CDR3 sequence: CASSFPDRDYEQYF. As DNA, the CDR3 is TGTGCCAGCAGCTTTCCGGACAGGGACTACGAGCAGTACTTC.

This clone was counted once. This sequence joins TRBV19 and TRBJ2-2; 11 nucleotides match TRBD2. The ends lost 1 base at V and 10 bases at J; junction bases unmatched: 5. The CDR3 totals 15 residues. Germline V gives CDR1 LNHDA, CDR2 SQIVND (reference sequence). The CDR3 reads CASSIARTSGSELFF. CDR3 bases: TGTGCCAGTAGTATAGCTCGGACTAGCGGGTCGGAGCTGTTTTTT.

The V call is TRBV19, the J call TRBJ2-7; D is possibly TRBD1 (8 bases). There are 16 residues in the CDR3. The V end lost 4 bases, the J end lost 0 bases, and 16 bases lay between the germline ends. Germline V gives CDR1 LNHDA, CDR2 SQIVND (reference sequence). CDR3 coding DNA: TGTGCCAGTAGTAGCACAGGGGGGGTGGGCTCCTACGAGCAGTACTTC. Translated, it gives CASSSTGGVGSYEQYF.

The V call is TRBV27, the J call TRBJ2-2, with D possibly being TRBD2 (6 bases). The V gene's germline CDR1 is MNHEY and CDR2 SMNVEV (reference sequence). This CDR3 region has 14 residues. V dropped 8 bases and J dropped 1 base, with 11 bases sitting between them. The CDR3 DNA reads as TGTGCCAGCCATAGCGGTATGAACACCGGGGAGCTGTTTTTT. Its translation is CASHSGMNTGELFF.

The genes are TRBV5-4 and TRBJ2-5; no reliable D call. V dropped 3 bases and J dropped 3 bases, with 9 bases sitting between them. Germline lookup yields CDR1 SGHNT and CDR2 YYREEE (reference sequence). The CDR3 has 13 amino acids. The CDR3 sequence is CASSSPGEETQYF. The CDR3 bases are TGTGCCAGCAGCTCCCCTGGAGAAGAGACCCAGTACTTC.

The chain uses TRBV4-1 and TRBJ2-5; TRBD1 aligns across 7 bases. CDR3 length equals 14 residues. The ends lost 4 bases at V and 5 bases at J; junction bases unmatched: 7. Germline V gives CDR1 MGHRA, CDR2 YSYEKL. The CDR3 bases are TGCGCCAGCAGCCTAAGGGGGCCGGATGAGACCCAGTACTTC. This gives the protein CASSLRGPDETQYF.

The chain carries TRBV10-3 and TRBJ2-3; 8 nucleotides align to TRBD2. CDR3 size: 15 residues. Trimming cost V 8 bases and J 2 bases; bases outside gene matches: 9. Looked up from germline, CDR1 is ENHRY and CDR2 is SYGVKD. The CDR3 DNA follows: TGTGCCATCGGGAGCGGGAGAGGTCCCACAGATACGCAGTATTTT. Amino acids: CAIGSGRGPTDTQYF.